Listed here are 31 T cell receptor beta chains from one sample, sequenced in a study of shared clonotypes between healthy human individuals. CD45RO-negative CD8 cells positively selected for CCR7 made up the naive population, which excluded terminally differentiated effector memory CD45RA+ cells. The data were produced by immunoSEQ multiplex PCR, yet TCRdb's version contains in-frame clones alone and is incomplete. The profile shows a few million clones, approximately 92% of them singletons. What was sequenced was naive CD8+ T cells from PBMCs. The receptors were gathered from a man aged 18 to 35 in good health. Some clones in this sample may be carry-over from other donors' samples.

This chain links TRBV11-2 with TRBJ1-2; D may be TRBD1 (6 bases). CDR1 is SGHAT, CDR2 FQNNGV, per germline. V lost 0 bases, J lost 8 bases, and 22 bases lay in between. CDR3 length equals 17 residues. Here the CDR3 DNA reads TGTGCCAGCAGCTTAGATAGGCCCGGTGTGGGGGGGCGAGGCTACACCTTC. Translation: CASSLDRPGVGGRGYTF. The whole variable domain, remainder taken from reference TRBV11-2 and TRBJ1-2, is EAGVAQSPRYKIIEKRQSVAFWCNPISGHATLYWYQQILGQGPKLLIQFQNNGVVDDSQLPKDRFSAERLKGVDSTLKIQPAKLEDSAVYLCASSLDRPGVGGRGYTFGSGTRLTVV.

This chain connects TRBV5-6 to TRBJ1-1; D perhaps matches TRBD1 (6 bases). Trimming took 0 bases from V and 11 from J, leaving 14 bases between them. The CDR3 is 13 amino acids. Germline lookup yields CDR1 SGHDT and CDR2 YYEEEE. The CDR3 DNA reads TGTGCCAGCAGCTTGGATTTGGCAGGGGTGGCTTTCTTT. Protein sequence: CASSLDLAGVAFF.

The chain joins TRBV4-2 to TRBJ2-7; 7 positions match TRBD2. V was pared by 1 base and J by 5 bases, with 14 bases of the junction left unmatched. Germline V gene lookup returns CDR1 LGHNA and CDR2 YNFKEQ. The CDR3 extends over 17 amino acids. The CDR3 reads CASSQVEGLAVSHEQYF. CDR3 sequence (DNA): TGTGCCAGCAGCCAAGTTGAAGGCCTAGCGGTAAGCCACGAGCAGTACTTC.

V and J are TRBV10-3 and TRBJ1-4; D is uncertain. CDR1 ENHRY and CDR2 SYGVKD come from the germline V gene. CDR3 length: 15 residues. V lost 4 bases to trimming and J lost 6 bases, with 15 bases between them. The CDR3 protein is CAISGGLATDEKLFF. The DNA of the CDR3 is TGTGCCATCAGTGGTGGTTTGGCAACGGATGAAAAACTGTTTTTT.

CDR3 in amino acids: CASSLDRAGVYEQYF. CDR3 sequence (DNA): TGTGCCAGCAGCTTAGATCGAGCGGGAGTATACGAGCAGTACTTC. The chain joins TRBV11-2 to TRBJ2-7; TRBD2 agrees at 8 bases. CDR1 is SGHAT and CDR2 is FQNNGV in the germline V gene. V was clipped by 0 bases and J by 4 bases; unmatched bases: 5. The CDR3 consists of 15 residues. The full variable domain, completed using reference TRBV11-2 and TRBJ2-7, is EAGVAQSPRYKIIEKRQSVAFWCNPISGHATLYWYQQILGQGPKLLIQFQNNGVVDDSQLPKDRFSAERLKGVDSTLKIQPAKLEDSAVYLCASSLDRAGVYEQYFGPGTRLTVT.

The chain has TRBV5-6 and TRBJ1-2; D is unclear. CDR1 and CDR2 (germline): SGHDT, YYEEEE. Trimming pared 0 bases from V and 2 bases from J, leaving 2 bases between. CDR3 size: 12 residues. The CDR3 loop reads CASSLENYGYTF. The CDR3 nucleotides are TGTGCCAGCAGCTTGGAGAACTATGGCTACACCTTC.

The rearrangement joins TRBV7-2 to TRBJ2-7; D unclear. The germline V and J ends were trimmed by 3 bases and 3 bases, with 9 bases remaining between them. The CDR3 is 13 residues long. Germline assignment: CDR1 SGHTA and CDR2 FQGNSA. CDR3 amino acids: CASSFLGLYEQYF. CDR3 bases: TGTGCCAGCAGCTTTTTGGGCCTCTACGAGCAGTACTTC.

CDR3 protein: CASSLGAGFGDTQYF. CDR3 nucleotides: TGTGCCAGCAGTTTAGGCGCGGGGTTTGGAGATACGCAGTATTTT. The J gene is TRBJ2-3, the V gene TRBV6-5, with D perhaps matching TRBD2 (6 bases). Trimming shortened V by 4 bases and J by 5 bases, and 16 bases separated the two germline ends. The CDR3 runs to 15 residues. Germline loops: CDR1 MNHEY, CDR2 SVGAGI.

The chain combines TRBV6-6 with TRBJ2-3, with 11 bases that match TRBD2. This CDR3 has 15 amino acids. The V gene's germline CDR1 is MNHNY and CDR2 SVGAGI (reference sequence). V shed 2 bases, J shed 5 bases, and the junction held 3 bases outside the gene matches. The CDR3 coding sequence is TGTGCCAGCAGTTACCTAGCGGGAGGTTTAGATACGCAGTATTTT. It encodes CASSYLAGGLDTQYF.

The chain couples TRBV14 to TRBJ2-1, with 10 bases aligning to TRBD2. In germline, CDR1 is SGHDN, CDR2 FVKESK. The V and J ends lost 3 bases and 12 bases, in that order; junction bases with no gene match: 5. The CDR3 extends over 13 amino acids. The CDR3, as DNA: TGTGCCAGCAGCCATGGGACTAGCGATCCGCAGTTCTTC. As protein: CASSHGTSDPQFF.

The rearrangement uses TRBV7-6 and TRBJ2-7; no clear D. From germline, CDR1 is SGHVS and CDR2 FNYEAQ. V was clipped by 2 bases and J by 6 bases, with 5 bases between them. The CDR3 sequence is 11 residues long. In nucleotides, the CDR3 is TGTGCCAGCAGCTTAAATTTCGAGCAGTACTTC. It is translated as CASSLNFEQYF.

As to this clone: The sample carries other DNA sequences with the same CDR3. The chain has TRBV27 and TRBJ2-7; the D gene is possibly TRBD2 (6 bases). This CDR3 is built from 14 residues. Germline CDR1 MNHEY, CDR2 SMNVEV (reference sequence). Trimming shortened V by 2 bases and J by 2 bases, and 10 bases separated the two germline ends. The CDR3 DNA reads as TGTGCCAGCAGTTTAGGCCCTAGCGCCTACGAGCAGTACTTC. It translates to CASSLGPSAYEQYF.

About this clone itself: Mismatch with germline at one junction end may stem from a read error. The chain has TRBV7-8 and TRBJ2-1; D is ambiguous. The CDR3 totals 17 residues. Germline values: CDR1 SGHVS, CDR2 FQNEAQ. The CDR3 loop is CANSLRQYRSSYNEQFF. Written as DNA, the CDR3 is TGTGCCAACAGCTTACGCCAATATAGGAGCTCCTACAATGAGCAGTTCTTC. Together with reference TRBV7-8 and TRBJ2-1, the CDR3 gives the full variable domain: GAGVSQSPRYKVAKRGQDVALRCDPISGHVSLFWYQQALGQGPEFLTYFQNEAQLDKSGLPSDRFFAERPEGSVSTLKIQRTQQEDSAVYLCANSLRQYRSSYNEQFFGPGTRLTVL.

The rearrangement uses TRBV28 and TRBJ2-7; no clear D. V was clipped by 4 bases and J by 6 bases, with 22 bases between them. Germline CDR1 reads MDHEN; CDR2 reads SYDVKM. This CDR3 has 16 amino acids. The CDR3 spells CASSSYRVLASGEQYF. The CDR3 nucleotides are TGTGCCAGCAGTTCTTACCGGGTCTTGGCTTCGGGCGAGCAGTACTTC.

V and J are TRBV19 and TRBJ2-1; 8 bases fit TRBD2. The V segment lost 6 bases and the J segment 7 bases; nucleotides outside the gene matches: 11. Looked up from germline, CDR1 is LNHDA and CDR2 is SQIVND (reference sequence). The CDR3 length is 15 residues. The CDR3 loop reads CASSVSGSTLNEQFF. CDR3 DNA sequence: TGTGCCAGTAGCGTCAGCGGGAGTACATTAAATGAGCAGTTCTTC.

The count of this clone is one. The chain employs TRBV4-1 and TRBJ1-1; D is perhaps TRBD1 (5 bases). The germline V gene encodes CDR1 MGHRA and CDR2 YSYEKL. The CDR3 runs 11 residues. V lost 6 bases and J 7 bases, leaving 9 bases between the germline ends. CDR3 coding DNA: TGCGCCAGCAGATTCGGGGGTGAAGCTTTCTTT. Encoded protein: CASRFGGEAFF.

This rearrangement joins TRBV4-1 to TRBJ2-7; tentative D call: TRBD1 (6 bases). Deletions cut 1 base from V and 6 bases from J, with 10 bases between. The CDR3 runs to 13 residues. Germline CDR1 is MGHRA and CDR2 is YSYEKL. CDR3 bases: TGCGCCAGCAGCCAAGTGGGGGCGGCCGAGCAGTACTTC. It yields the protein CASSQVGAAEQYF.

The V and J genes are TRBV10-2 and TRBJ2-1; D is perhaps TRBD2 (5 bases). The CDR3 consists of 14 residues. V shed 8 bases and J shed 2 bases, with 13 bases lying between them. Per the germline V gene, CDR1 is WSHSY and CDR2 is SAAADI. DNA of the CDR3: TGCGCCAGCGGTGGGAGTCGCGCCTACAATGAGCAGTTCTTC. Encoded protein: CASGGSRAYNEQFF.

This clone appeared once. This sequence joins TRBV28 and TRBJ2-7; 9 bases are shared with TRBD1. Germline values: CDR1 MDHEN, CDR2 SYDVKM. After removal of 5 bases from V and 4 bases from J, the junction contained 6 bases not matched to a gene. This CDR3 spans 14 amino acids. CDR3 loop: CASSGTGGEYEQYF. DNA for the CDR3: TGTGCCAGCAGTGGAACAGGGGGCGAATACGAGCAGTACTTC.

This clone was detected a few times. CDR3 DNA sequence: TGTGCCAGCAGCACCTTTTTGAACACTGAAGCTTTCTTT. Its translation: CASSTFLNTEAFF. V gene TRBV7-9 combines with J gene TRBJ1-1; the D is unclear. The V end was cut by 5 bases, the J end by 0 bases, with 7 bases between. The CDR3 covers 13 residues. The germline V gene encodes CDR1 SEHNR and CDR2 FQNEAQ (reference sequence).

The J gene is TRBJ2-1, the V gene TRBV27, with unresolved D. CDR3 length: 16 residues. The V gene lost 6 bases and the J gene lost 0 bases, with 15 bases spanning the gap. Germline V CDR1 and CDR2: MNHEY, SMNVEV (reference sequence). CDR3: CASSLSRPSSYNEQFF. The CDR3 bases are TGTGCCAGCAGCCTATCGCGCCCTAGCTCCTACAATGAGCAGTTCTTC.

Note on this clone: Other DNA sequences in the sample encode the same CDR3. This chain uses TRBV4-1 with TRBJ1-3; no definite D call. The CDR3 runs 14 residues. V was cut by 1 base and J by 4 bases, with 8 bases left in between. Per germline, CDR1 MGHRA and CDR2 YSYEKL. The chain's CDR3 is CASSQVGSGNTIYF. CDR3 DNA: TGCGCCAGCAGCCAAGTAGGGTCCGGAAACACCATATATTTT.

The chain uses TRBV13 and TRBJ2-7; 7 nucleotides line up with TRBD2. The CDR3 contains 14 residues. Germline V gives CDR1 PRHDT, CDR2 FYEKMQ (reference sequence). V dropped 3 bases and J dropped 5; count of bases not matched to a gene: 7. CDR3 sequence: CASSLRENPHEQYF. CDR3 bases: TGTGCCAGCAGCTTGCGGGAGAATCCCCACGAGCAGTACTTC.

The chain joins TRBV18 to TRBJ2-2; D uncertain. Germline CDR1 and CDR2: KGHSH and LQKENI. This CDR3 region has 16 residues. V dropped 8 bases and J dropped 3 bases, with 19 bases sitting between them. The CDR3 nucleotides are TGTGCCAGCACGCCCCCCCGGTACATACACACCGGGGAGCTGTTTTTT. Protein sequence: CASTPPRYIHTGELFF.

The chain is built from TRBV28 and TRBJ1-2; 8 bases are shared with TRBD1. V shed 6 bases and J 5 bases; nucleotides not matched to a gene: 8. Germline values: CDR1 MDHEN, CDR2 SYDVKM. The CDR3 contains 14 residues. The CDR3 loop reads CASSPQGALYGYTF. DNA of the CDR3: TGTGCCAGCAGCCCCCAGGGGGCTCTTTATGGCTACACCTTC.

This sequence joins TRBV7-9 and TRBJ2-2; D unclear. The germline CDR1 and CDR2 sequences are SEHNR and FQNEAQ (reference sequence). The CDR3 extends over 11 amino acids. The CDR3, as DNA: TGTGCTACTGACGGGACCGGGGAGCTGTTTTTT. Encoded protein: CATDGTGELFF.

The chain is built from TRBV28 and TRBJ1-1; TRBD1 might be the D (5 bases). The CDR3 totals 15 residues. Looked up from germline, CDR1 is MDHEN and CDR2 is SYDVKM. V was trimmed by 6 bases and J by 3 bases, leaving 17 bases between them. Written as DNA, the CDR3 is TGTGCCAGCAGACCTCGGGGCCGGGGGGACACTGAAGCTTTCTTT. This sequence encodes CASRPRGRGDTEAFF. Filled out from reference TRBV28 and TRBJ1-1, the complete variable domain reads DVKVTQSSRYLVKRTGEKVFLECVQDMDHENMFWYRQDPGLGLRLIYFSYDVKMKEKGDIPEGYSVSREKKERFSLILESASTNQTSMYLCASRPRGRGDTEAFFGQGTRLTVV.

The V gene is TRBV2, the J gene TRBJ2-3; 8 nucleotides align to TRBD2. The junction had 8 bases not matched to a gene; V was cut back by 3 bases and J by 6 bases. CDR3 length: 15 amino acids. CDR1 is SNHLY and CDR2 is FYNNEI in the germline V gene. The CDR3 region has the DNA TGTGCCAGCAGTGACGGGACTAGTTATTCGGATACGCAGTATTTT. It translates to CASSDGTSYSDTQYF.

The chain combines TRBV7-9 with TRBJ2-1; D is uncertain. The CDR3 sequence is 13 residues long. Germline V gene lookup returns CDR1 SEHNR and CDR2 FQNEAQ (reference sequence). V gave up 3 bases and J gave up 3 bases, with 6 bases separating them. The CDR3 reads CASSLDDYNEQFF. The DNA of the CDR3 is TGTGCCAGCAGCTTGGACGACTACAATGAGCAGTTCTTC. Drawing the rest from reference TRBV7-9 and TRBJ2-1, the complete variable domain is DTGVSQNPRHKITKRGQNVTFRCDPISEHNRLYWYRQTLGQGPEFLTYFQNEAQLEKSRLLSDRFSAERPKGSFSTLEIQRTEQGDSAMYLCASSLDDYNEQFFGPGTRLTVL.

This sequence joins TRBV7-8 and TRBJ2-1; D gene ambiguous. Germline V gene sequence: CDR1 SGHVS, CDR2 FQNEAQ. The CDR3 runs to 15 residues. Trimming removed 1 base from V and 6 bases from J, with 13 bases in between. Here the CDR3 DNA reads TGTGCCAGCAGCTTAGGGCCAGGTCCTGGCAATGAGCAGTTCTTC. It specifies CASSLGPGPGNEQFF.

V gene TRBV11-2 combines with J gene TRBJ2-2, with TRBD1 identical over 9 bases. The CDR3 length is 19 residues. Germline V gives CDR1 SGHAT, CDR2 FQNNGV. J lost 3 bases, V lost 4 bases, and 15 bases had no gene match. In DNA, the CDR3 is TGTGCCAGCAGCTCTCCTTTAAAACAGGGGGCTGGCGACACCGGGGAGCTGTTTTTT. It yields the protein CASSSPLKQGAGDTGELFF.